This T cell receptor (beta chain) was found in a study of cytomegalovirus exposure and HLA in healthy donors. Study-wide results and limits: It was likely that a cluster of highly shared sequence variants was a sequencing artifact. Common viral pathogens seemed to be connected with several of the most significant clusters, according to a later analysis. Associated with cytomegalovirus, according to the listing, were 150 to 200 TCR beta chains.

With 60 Vbeta and 13 Jbeta primers, the PCR was carried out. Sequencing used immunoSEQ multiplex PCR; TCRdb keeps in-frame clones, though not all of them. The profile shows some 54,000 clones, around 72% of them singletons. This CDR3 has 16 amino acids. Per germline, CDR1 SGHTA and CDR2 FQGTGA. The J segment lost 5 bases and the V segment lost 5 bases, leaving 10 bases of the junction unmatched. Comment on this clone: Its antigen remains unidentified.

Sequencing was done on a sample of PBMCs. This sequence originates from a man younger than 30 in good health and CMV-seronegative. J is TRBJ2-7 and V is TRBV7-3, with 12 bases matching TRBD2. DNA of the CDR3: TGTGCCAGCAGCCCCGACGGGACTAGCGGGTACCACGAGCAGTACTTC. As protein: CASSPDGTSGYHEQYF.